In this sample, the clone carrying this T cell receptor beta chain turned up once. Its antigen remains unknown. This sample is part of a study of T cell responses to AZD1222 COVID-19 vaccine. This CDR3 is built from 16 residues. Germline V gene sequence: CDR1 LGHNT, CDR2 FRNRAP. With 5 bases clipped from V and 1 base from J, the junction kept 6 bases outside the gene matches. Sequencing used immunoSEQ multiplex PCR; TCRdb keeps in-frame clones, though not all of them. The sample lists 150,000 to 200,000 clones, around 89% occurring once. Study outcomes and limitations: Researchers took repertoire samples only after the peak T cell response had come. Only a handful of AZD1222 recipients tested seropositive at baseline. Donors were chiefly white British, with a greater number of females, and clonal diversity was perhaps underestimated.

This clonotype originated in an adult in good health. Specimen: peripheral blood, collected on day 0 of AZD1222 vaccination. V and J are TRBV12-5 and TRBJ2-1; 9 nucleotides align to TRBD1. CDR3 DNA: TGTGCTAGTGGTCCCGGAGGACAGGGGTCCTACAATGAGCAGTTCTTC. Encoded protein: CASGPGGQGSYNEQFF.